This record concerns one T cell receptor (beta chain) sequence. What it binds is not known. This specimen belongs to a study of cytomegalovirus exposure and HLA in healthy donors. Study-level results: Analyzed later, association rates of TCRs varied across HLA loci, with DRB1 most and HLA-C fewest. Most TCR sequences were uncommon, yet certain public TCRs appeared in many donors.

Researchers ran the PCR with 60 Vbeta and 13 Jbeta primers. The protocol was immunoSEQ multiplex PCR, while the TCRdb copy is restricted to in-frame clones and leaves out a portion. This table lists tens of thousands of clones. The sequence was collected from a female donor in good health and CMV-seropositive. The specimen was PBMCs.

DNA of the CDR3: TGTGCCAGCAGTCTACACTCGACAGGGAATACTGAAGCTTTCTTT. This gives the protein CASSLHSTGNTEAFF. The V and J genes are TRBV28 and TRBJ1-1; 7 nucleotides match TRBD1. The trim removed 5 bases at V and 5 bases at J, leaving 11 bases unmatched. CDR3 length equals 15 residues. Looked up from germline, CDR1 is MDHEN and CDR2 is SYDVKM.